This T cell receptor beta chain was retrieved from a study of cytomegalovirus exposure and HLA in healthy donors (dated by TCRdb to the late 2010s). Describing the broader study: According to a later analysis, one platform produced both the 110 or so validation repertoires and the 666 repertoires of the first cohort. The aim of the study was to test whether cataloging public T cell receptors could identify signatures of past pathogen exposure. In addition to the first cohort of 666 subjects, a separate validation cohort of over 90 different subjects was used. High-throughput TCR immunosequencing, statistical association of individual TCRs with disease status, and machine learning were combined to predict cytomegalovirus infection status. Overall study results and their limits: The study listed approximately 160 TCR beta chains as associated with cytomegalovirus. Most TCR sequences were observed very rarely across donors, whereas some public TCRs were present in many individuals. Of the cluster scores, roughly 95% were above 0 in a later analysis, which found that TCRs clustered in the first cohort also tended to co-occur in the 110 or so validation repertoires. Cytomegalovirus status was reported to be diagnosed by the classifier with high specificity and sensitivity in both the original and validation cohorts. It was suggested by the authors that the approach could potentially be generalized to other disease states and immunological phenotypes. The validation cohort had no HLA typing available for a later analysis, so co-occurrence within that cohort was assessed over all 130 or so repertoires. In vitro tests confirmed that a few of the cytomegalovirus-associated TCR beta chains recognize cytomegalovirus antigens.

The donors belonged to the validation cohort of around 120 subjects, which was separate from the approximately 660-subject first cohort. Library preparation was by the immunoSEQ multiplex PCR assay. In the source study's methods: A statistical classification framework was built for diagnosing cytomegalovirus status from the catalog of TCR beta chain sequences. TCRdb holds this immuneACCESS table with in-frame rearrangements only. Some clones are missing; in checked studies, unresolved V genes explain under half, and the rest has no known cause. V and J calls and clone size follow that table, whereas D and trimming were derived from the DNA. Counted in this sample were 100,000 to 150,000 clones; roughly 87% of them appeared once. Approximately 1% of the sample belongs to the ten largest clones. Points on this clone: No antigen is known for it. Base qualities were left out, and no much larger clone turns up one base away.

The V end gives up 5 bases and the J end 3 bases, leaving 1 base in the junction not matched to a gene. CDR1 and CDR2, looked up from the germline V gene, are LGHNA and YSLEER. The CDR3, cysteine through phenylalanine, is 13 amino acids long. The only DNA kept is the CDR3, 39 bases in frame from the first base. The chain was built from TRBV4-3 and TRBJ1-1; 9 nucleotides in the junction match TRBD1. Source material: PBMCs. The receptor comes from a woman in her late teens or twenties in good health and CMV-seronegative. The nucleotide sequence reads as follows: TGCGCCAGCAGCAGACAGGGGGACACTGAAGCTTTCTTT. Protein translation: CASSRQGDTEAFF.